Below, 9 T cell receptor delta chains from the same sample are listed, as sequenced in a study of γδ T cells in repeated Plasmodium falciparum infection. TCRdb redid clone calling on the multiplex PCR reads using CATT. The repertoire has tens of thousands of delta-chain clones, roughly 1.8% of them found once; the top ten carry approximately 16%. Bulk repertoires came from Vgamma9/Vdelta2+ or Vdelta2-negative gammadelta T cells flow-sorted from PBMC. The sample was gamma-delta T cells from blood. These receptors all come from a pool of human donors (malaria-infected and uninfected, not separated).

This clone was found a few times. A far larger clone differs by one base, so this is likely a read error. This CDR3 is also generated by other DNA sequences in the sample. CDR3 sequence reads: CALGELAASYSGKLFSDKLIF. Here the CDR3 DNA reads TGTGCTCTTGGGGAACTTGCCGCTTCCTACTCGGGGAAACTGTTCTCCGATAAACTCATCTTT. The V gene is TRDV1, the J gene TRDJ1, with 8 bases identical to TRDD2. Germline CDR1 is TSWWSYY and CDR2 is QGS. This CDR3 has 21 amino acids. V shed 0 bases, J shed 3 bases, and the junction held 21 bases outside the gene matches.

This clone was picked up many times. The chain combines TRDV1 with TRDJ1; 12 nucleotides match TRDD3. The CDR3 has 26 residues. The V and J ends lost 0 bases and 5 bases, in that order; junction bases with no gene match: 34. CDR1 and CDR2 from the germline V gene are TSWWSYY and QGS. This CDR3 reads CALGELATFLRGTYNWGILGLDKLIF. In DNA, the CDR3 is TGTGCTCTTGGGGAACTGGCCACCTTCCTACGAGGGACTTATAACTGGGGGATACTTGGGTTGGATAAACTCATCTTT.

This clone has only a few counts. This DNA's translation and the protein TCRdb lists, from a much larger clone, do not match at residue 6, likely due to a read error; the protein shown is translated from the DNA. The V gene is TRDV1, the J gene TRDJ1; no reliable D call. In germline, CDR1 is TSWWSYY, CDR2 QGS. There are 13 residues in the CDR3. Between the trimmed V and J ends, which lost 4 bases and 4 bases, there was a span of 10 bases. The DNA of the CDR3 is TGTGCTCTTGGGGCATTGCCCCACGATAAACTCATCTTT. This gives the protein CALGALPHDKLIF.

This clone was counted at least ten times. TCRdb's listed protein matches a much larger clone and diverges from this DNA's translation at residue 14, likely through a read error; the protein shown comes from the DNA. The gene calls are TRDV1 and TRDJ1, with unresolved D. Germline V gene lookup returns CDR1 TSWWSYY and CDR2 QGS. V was cut by 3 bases and J by 3 bases, with 26 bases left in between. CDR3 length: 19 residues. CDR3 nucleotide sequence: TGTGCTCTTGGGGATCTCTCGCTATTCCCATCCCCGTACGCCGATAAACTCATCTTT. Encoded protein: CALGDLSLFPSPYADKLIF.

This clone was found a few times. The TCRdb protein, from a much larger clone, departs from this DNA's translation at residue 9, likely by read error; the protein shown derives from the DNA. The V gene is given as TRDV2, and no J gene call is available; the DNA was not compared with TRDD3, the D call given in the table. The CDR3 spans 20 residues. Germline lookup yields CDR1 GEAIGNYY and CDR2 EKD. The CDR3 bases are TGTGCCTGTGACACAGAGACTTCCCCCGAGACCCAACGGGGGATACTAGGCCTCATCTTT. Amino acid sequence: CACDTETSPETQRGILGLIF.

This clone was picked up many times. TCRdb's listed protein matches a much larger clone and diverges from this DNA's translation at residue 17, likely through a read error; the protein shown comes from the DNA. The chain recombines TRDV3 with TRDJ1; TRDD3 agrees at 13 bases. CDR3 size: 19 residues. Per the germline V gene, CDR1 is TVYSNPD and CDR2 is GDNSRS (reference sequence). The CDR3 reads CAFAPSYGTGGYVTDKPIF. DNA of the CDR3: TGTGCCTTTGCGCCTTCCTACGGAACTGGGGGATACGTCACCGATAAACCCATCTTT.

This clone was detected only a few times. A far larger clone differs by one base, so this is likely a read error. Additional DNA sequences in this sample encode the identical CDR3. V is TRDV1 and J is TRDJ1; tentative D call: TRDD3 (5 bases). As TCRdb names no J gene, one was assigned here on the basis of a DNA match to germline. V was trimmed by 4 bases and J by 1 base, leaving 37 bases between them. The germline CDR1 and CDR2 sequences are TSWWSYY and QGS. This CDR3 is 23 amino acids long. The CDR3 DNA follows: TGTGCTCTTGGGGTCCGTAGGGGGGCGGCTCAAGAGGCGTATACTGTCCTCACCGATAAACTCATCTTT. The encoded protein is CALGVRRGAAQEAYTVLTDKLIF.

In its sample, this clone was seen a few times. This sequence is one base from a far larger clone and is likely a read error. The same CDR3 can be traced to other DNA sequences in this sample. The chain uses TRDV2 and TRDJ1; 7 nucleotides line up with TRDD3. Since TCRdb gives no J gene, matching the DNA to germline was used here to assign it. Unmatched junction bases numbered 18, after V lost 4 bases and J lost 8 bases. The germline CDR1 and CDR2 sequences are GEAIGNYY and EKD. The CDR3 loop spans 16 amino acids. CDR3: CACEPAAKWGRDKLIF. Written as DNA, the CDR3 is TGTGCCTGTGAACCTGCGGCCAAATGGGGGAGAGACAAACTCATCTTT.

This clone was counted only a few times. TCRdb records a much larger clone's protein for this DNA, with a difference at residue 10 that likely arises from a read error; the protein given is the translation of the DNA. This chain joins TRDV2 and TRDJ1; 9 bases agree with TRDD3. Germline assignment: CDR1 GEAIGNYY and CDR2 EKD. The J segment lost 6 bases and the V segment lost 1 base, leaving 14 bases of the junction unmatched. The CDR3 consists of 17 residues. CDR3 in amino acids: CACDTFTGGHAVYKLIF. CDR3 bases: TGTGCCTGTGACACTTTTACTGGGGGACACGCGGTCTATAAACTCATCTTT.